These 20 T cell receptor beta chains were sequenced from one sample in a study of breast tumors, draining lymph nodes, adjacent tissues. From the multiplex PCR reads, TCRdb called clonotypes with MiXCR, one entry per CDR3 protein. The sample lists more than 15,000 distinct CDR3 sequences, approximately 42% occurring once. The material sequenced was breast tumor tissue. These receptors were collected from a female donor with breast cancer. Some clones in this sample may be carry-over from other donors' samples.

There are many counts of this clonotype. The CDR3, as DNA: TGTGCCACCAGTGACTGGACAGGGGGCAAGGAGACCCAGTACTTC. Its protein is CATSDWTGGKETQYF. The chain combines TRBV24-1 with TRBJ2-5; TRBD1 agrees at 11 bases. The trim removed 4 bases at V and 5 bases at J, leaving 5 bases unmatched. The CDR3 contains 15 residues. The germline V gene encodes CDR1 KGHDR and CDR2 SFDVKD.

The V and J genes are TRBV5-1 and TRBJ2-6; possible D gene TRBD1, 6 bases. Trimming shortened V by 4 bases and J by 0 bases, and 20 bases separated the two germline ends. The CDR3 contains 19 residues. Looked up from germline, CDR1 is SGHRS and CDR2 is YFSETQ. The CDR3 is CASSLSGTLIFSGANVLTF. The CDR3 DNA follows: TGCGCCAGCAGCCTCTCTGGGACACTTATTTTCTCTGGGGCCAACGTCCTGACTTTC.

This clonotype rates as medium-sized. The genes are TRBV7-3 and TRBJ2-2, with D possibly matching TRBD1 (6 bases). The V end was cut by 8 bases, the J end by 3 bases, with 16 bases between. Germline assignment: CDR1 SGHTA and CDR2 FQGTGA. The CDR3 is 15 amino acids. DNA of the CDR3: TGTGCCAGCGGAACAGGGTTAGGGGACACCGGGGAGCTGTTTTTT. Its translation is CASGTGLGDTGELFF.

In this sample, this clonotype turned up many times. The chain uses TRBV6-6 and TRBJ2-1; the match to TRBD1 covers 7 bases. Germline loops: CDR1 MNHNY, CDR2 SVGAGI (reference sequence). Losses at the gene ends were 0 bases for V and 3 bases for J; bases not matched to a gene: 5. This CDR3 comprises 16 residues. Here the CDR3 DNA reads TGTGCCAGCAGTTACTCCACAGGGGCCGACTACAATGAGCAGTTCTTC. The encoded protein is CASSYSTGADYNEQFF.

CDR3: CASSQTSGRARETDTQYF. The CDR3, as DNA: TGTGCCAGCAGTCAAACTAGCGGGAGGGCCCGGGAGACAGATACGCAGTATTTT. The chain joins TRBV6-6 to TRBJ2-3; 13 nucleotides align to TRBD2. Trimming removed 5 bases from V and 3 bases from J; junction bases left unmatched: 11. The length of the CDR3 is 18 residues. In germline, CDR1 is MNHNY, CDR2 SVGAGI (reference sequence).

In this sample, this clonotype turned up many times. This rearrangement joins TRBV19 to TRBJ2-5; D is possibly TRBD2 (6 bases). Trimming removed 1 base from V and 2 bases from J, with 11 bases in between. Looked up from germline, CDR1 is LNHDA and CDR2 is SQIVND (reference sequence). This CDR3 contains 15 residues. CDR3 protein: CASSIARDSQETQYF. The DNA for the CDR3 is TGTGCCAGTAGTATAGCACGGGACTCACAAGAGACCCAGTACTTC.

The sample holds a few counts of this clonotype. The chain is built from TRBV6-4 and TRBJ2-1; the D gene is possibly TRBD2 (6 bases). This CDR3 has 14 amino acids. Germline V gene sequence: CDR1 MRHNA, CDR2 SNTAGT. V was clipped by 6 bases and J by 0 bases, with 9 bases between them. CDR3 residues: CASSRESSYNEQFF. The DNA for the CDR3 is TGTGCCAGCAGCCGGGAGAGCTCCTACAATGAGCAGTTCTTC.

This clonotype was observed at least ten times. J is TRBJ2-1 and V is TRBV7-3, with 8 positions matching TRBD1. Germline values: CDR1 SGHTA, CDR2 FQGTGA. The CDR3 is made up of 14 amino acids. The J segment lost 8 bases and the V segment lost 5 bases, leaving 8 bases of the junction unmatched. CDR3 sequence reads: CASSGETGGHEQFF. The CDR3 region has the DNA TGTGCCAGCAGCGGCGAAACAGGGGGGCATGAGCAGTTCTTC.

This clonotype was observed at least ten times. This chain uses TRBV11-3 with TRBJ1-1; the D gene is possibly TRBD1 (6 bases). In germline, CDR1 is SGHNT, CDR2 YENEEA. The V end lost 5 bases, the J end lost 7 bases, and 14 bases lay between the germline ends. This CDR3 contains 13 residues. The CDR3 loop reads CASSLKRGGEAFF. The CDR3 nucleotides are TGTGCCAGCAGCCTCAAGAGGGGGGGTGAAGCTTTCTTT.

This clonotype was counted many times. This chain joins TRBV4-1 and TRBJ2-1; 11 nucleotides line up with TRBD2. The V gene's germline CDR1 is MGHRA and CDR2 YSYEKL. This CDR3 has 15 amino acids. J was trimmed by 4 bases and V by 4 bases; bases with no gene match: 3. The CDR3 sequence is CASSPTSGNYNEQFF. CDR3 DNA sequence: TGCGCCAGCAGCCCGACTAGCGGGAATTACAATGAGCAGTTCTTC.

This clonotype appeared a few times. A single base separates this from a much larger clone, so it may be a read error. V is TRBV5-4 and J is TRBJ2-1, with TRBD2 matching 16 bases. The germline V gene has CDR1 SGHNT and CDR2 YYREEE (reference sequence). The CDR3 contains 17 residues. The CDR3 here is CASTMGLAGGTYDEQFF. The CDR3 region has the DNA TGTGCCAGCACCATGGGACTAGCGGGAGGGACCTACGATGAGCAGTTCTTC.

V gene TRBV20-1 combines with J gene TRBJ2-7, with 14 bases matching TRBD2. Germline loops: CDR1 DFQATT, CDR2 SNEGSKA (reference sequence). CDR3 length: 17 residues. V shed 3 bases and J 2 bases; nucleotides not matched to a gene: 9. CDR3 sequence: CSARVGLAGGPTYEQYF. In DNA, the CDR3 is TGCAGTGCTAGGGTTGGACTAGCGGGAGGTCCCACCTACGAGCAGTACTTC.

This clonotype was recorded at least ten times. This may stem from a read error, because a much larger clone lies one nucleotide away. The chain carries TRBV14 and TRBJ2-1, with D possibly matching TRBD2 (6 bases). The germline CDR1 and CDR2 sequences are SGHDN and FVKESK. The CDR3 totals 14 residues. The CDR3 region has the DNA TGTGCCAGCAGCCACCCGGGAGCTTACAATGAGCAGTCCTTC. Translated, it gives CASSHPGAYNEQSF.

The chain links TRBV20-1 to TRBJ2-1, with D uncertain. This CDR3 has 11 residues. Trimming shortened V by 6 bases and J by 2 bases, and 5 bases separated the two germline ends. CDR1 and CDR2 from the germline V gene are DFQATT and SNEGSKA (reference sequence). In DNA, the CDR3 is TGCAGTGCGCCTCCCTACAATGAGCAGTTCTTC. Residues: CSAPPYNEQFF.

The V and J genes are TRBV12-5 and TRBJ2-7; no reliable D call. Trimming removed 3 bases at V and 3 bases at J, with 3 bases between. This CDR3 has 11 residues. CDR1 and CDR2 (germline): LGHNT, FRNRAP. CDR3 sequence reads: CASGFGYEQYF. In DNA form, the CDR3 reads TGTGCTAGTGGTTTTGGCTACGAGCAGTACTTC.

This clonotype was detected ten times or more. The CDR3 spells CASSTEPGLAGRGQYF. DNA of the CDR3: TGCGCCAGCAGCACCGAACCGGGACTAGCGGGTAGAGGGCAGTACTTC. The chain uses TRBV5-1 and TRBJ2-7; TRBD2 matches 12 bases. The V segment lost 4 bases and the J segment 9 bases; nucleotides outside the gene matches: 14. Per germline, CDR1 SGHRS and CDR2 YFSETQ. The CDR3 spans 16 residues.

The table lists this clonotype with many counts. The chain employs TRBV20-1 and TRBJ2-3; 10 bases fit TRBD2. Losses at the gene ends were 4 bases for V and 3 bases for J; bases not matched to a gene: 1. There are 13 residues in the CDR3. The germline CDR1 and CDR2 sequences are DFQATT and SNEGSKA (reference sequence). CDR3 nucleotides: TGCAGTGCTAATAGCGGGAGGACAGATACGCAGTATTTT. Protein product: CSANSGRTDTQYF.

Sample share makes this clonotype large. CDR3 nucleotide sequence: TGCGCCAGCAGCCCCAAACAGAACGCGAACACCGGGGAGCTGTTTTTT. Its protein is CASSPKQNANTGELFF. The rearrangement uses TRBV5-1 and TRBJ2-2; unclear D gene. The CDR3 has 16 residues. The V gene lost 4 bases and the J gene lost 0 bases, with 13 bases spanning the gap. CDR1 is SGHRS, CDR2 YFSETQ, per germline.

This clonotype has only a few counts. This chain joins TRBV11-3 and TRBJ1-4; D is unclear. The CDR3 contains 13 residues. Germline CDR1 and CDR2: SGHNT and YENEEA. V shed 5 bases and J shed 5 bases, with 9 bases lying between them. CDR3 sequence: CASSQGSNEKLFF. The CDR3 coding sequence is TGTGCCAGCAGCCAAGGATCGAATGAAAAACTGTTTTTT.

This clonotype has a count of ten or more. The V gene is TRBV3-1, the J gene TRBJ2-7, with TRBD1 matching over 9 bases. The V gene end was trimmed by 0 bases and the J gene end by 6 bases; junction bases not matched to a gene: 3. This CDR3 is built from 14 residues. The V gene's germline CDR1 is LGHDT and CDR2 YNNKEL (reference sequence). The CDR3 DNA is TGTGCCAGCAGCCAAGATTACAGGGGGCGCGAGCAGTACTTC. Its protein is CASSQDYRGREQYF.